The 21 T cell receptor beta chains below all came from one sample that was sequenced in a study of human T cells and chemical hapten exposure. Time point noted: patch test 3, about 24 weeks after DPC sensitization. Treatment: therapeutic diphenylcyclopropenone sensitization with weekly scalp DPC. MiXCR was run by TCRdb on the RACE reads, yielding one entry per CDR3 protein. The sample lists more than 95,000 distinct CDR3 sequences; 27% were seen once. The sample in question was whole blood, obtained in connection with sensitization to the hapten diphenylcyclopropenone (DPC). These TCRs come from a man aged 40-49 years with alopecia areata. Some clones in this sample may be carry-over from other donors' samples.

The CDR3 coding sequence is TGTGCCAGCAGTTACTCGGAAGTAGATACGCAGTATTTT. This gives the protein CASSYSEVDTQYF. The chain uses TRBV6-2 or TRBV6-3 and TRBJ2-3; D is undetermined. This CDR3 has 13 amino acids. Germline-derived CDR1 and CDR2 are MNHEY and SVGEGT. Trimming pared 0 bases from V and 5 bases from J, leaving 6 bases between.

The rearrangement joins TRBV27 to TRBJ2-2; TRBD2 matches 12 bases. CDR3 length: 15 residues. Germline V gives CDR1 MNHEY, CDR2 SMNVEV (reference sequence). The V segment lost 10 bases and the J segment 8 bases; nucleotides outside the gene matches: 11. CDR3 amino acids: CATSILAGGVGELFF. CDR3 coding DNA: TGTGCCACCTCCATACTAGCGGGAGGTGTTGGGGAGCTGTTTTTT.

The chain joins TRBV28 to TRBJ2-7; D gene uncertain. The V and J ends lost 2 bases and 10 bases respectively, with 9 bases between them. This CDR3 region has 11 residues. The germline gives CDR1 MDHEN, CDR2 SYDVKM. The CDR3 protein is CASSLIGTQYF. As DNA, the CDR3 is TGTGCCAGCAGTTTAATAGGTACCCAGTACTTC.

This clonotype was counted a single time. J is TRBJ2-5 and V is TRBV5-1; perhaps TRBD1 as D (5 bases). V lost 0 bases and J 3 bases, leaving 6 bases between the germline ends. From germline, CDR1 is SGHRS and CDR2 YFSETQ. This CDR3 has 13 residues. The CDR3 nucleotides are TGCGCCAGCAGCTTGGGGGGCGAAGAGACCCAGTACTTC. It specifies CASSLGGEETQYF.

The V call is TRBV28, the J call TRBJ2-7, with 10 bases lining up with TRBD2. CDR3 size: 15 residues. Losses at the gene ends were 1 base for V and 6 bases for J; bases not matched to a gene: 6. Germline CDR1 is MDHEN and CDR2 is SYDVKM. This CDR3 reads CASSLFSGRAGEQYF. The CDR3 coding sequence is TGTGCCAGCAGTTTATTCAGCGGGAGGGCTGGCGAGCAGTACTTC.

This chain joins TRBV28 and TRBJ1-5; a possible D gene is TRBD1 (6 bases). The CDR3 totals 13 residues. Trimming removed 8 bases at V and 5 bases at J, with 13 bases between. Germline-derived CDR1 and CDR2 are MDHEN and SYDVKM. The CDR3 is CASGGRSYQPQHF. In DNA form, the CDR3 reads TGTGCCAGCGGGGGCAGGAGTTATCAGCCCCAGCATTTT.

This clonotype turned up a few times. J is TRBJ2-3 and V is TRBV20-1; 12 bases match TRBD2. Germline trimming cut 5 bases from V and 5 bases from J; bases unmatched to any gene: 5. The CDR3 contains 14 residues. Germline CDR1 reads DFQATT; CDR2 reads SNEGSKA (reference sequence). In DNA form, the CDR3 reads TGCAGTGCTTCACTAGCGGGAGGTAGAGATACGCAGTATTTT. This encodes CSASLAGGRDTQYF.

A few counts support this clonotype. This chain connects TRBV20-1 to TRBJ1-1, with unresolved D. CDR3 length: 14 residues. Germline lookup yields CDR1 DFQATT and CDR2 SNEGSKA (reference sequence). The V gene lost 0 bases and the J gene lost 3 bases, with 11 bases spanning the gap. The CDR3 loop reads CSAREMVKDTEAFF. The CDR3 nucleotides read TGCAGTGCTAGAGAGATGGTGAAGGACACTGAAGCTTTCTTT.

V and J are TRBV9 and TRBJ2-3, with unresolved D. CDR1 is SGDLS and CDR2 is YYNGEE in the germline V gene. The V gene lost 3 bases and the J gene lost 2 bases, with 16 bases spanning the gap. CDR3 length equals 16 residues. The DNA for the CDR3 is TGTGCCAGCAGCGCTATAACGAGATCATCCACAGATACGCAGTATTTT. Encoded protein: CASSAITRSSTDTQYF.

This CDR3 is CASSSWTSGRGAYEQYF. The CDR3, as DNA: TGTGCCAGCAGTTCCTGGACTAGCGGGAGGGGGGCCTACGAGCAGTACTTC. The chain uses TRBV12-3 or TRBV12-4 and TRBJ2-7; 15 bases map to TRBD2. The V segment lost 4 bases and the J segment 2 bases; nucleotides outside the gene matches: 6. The CDR3 sequence is 17 residues long.

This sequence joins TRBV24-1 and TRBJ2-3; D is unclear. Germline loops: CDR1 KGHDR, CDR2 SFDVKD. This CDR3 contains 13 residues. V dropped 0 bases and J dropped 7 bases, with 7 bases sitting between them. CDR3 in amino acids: CATSDLLTNTQYF. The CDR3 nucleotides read TGTGCCACCAGTGATTTGCTCACGAATACGCAGTATTTT.

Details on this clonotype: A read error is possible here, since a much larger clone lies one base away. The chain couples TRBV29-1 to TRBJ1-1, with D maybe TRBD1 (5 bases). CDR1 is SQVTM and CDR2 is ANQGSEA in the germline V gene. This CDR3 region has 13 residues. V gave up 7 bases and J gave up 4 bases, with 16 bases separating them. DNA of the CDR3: TGCAGCGCCACTCCCCTGGGGCGCACTGAAGCTTTCTTT. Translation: CSATPLGRTEAFF. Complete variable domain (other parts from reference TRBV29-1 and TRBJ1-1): SAVISQKPSRDICQRGTSLTIQCQVDSQVTMMFWYRQQPGQSLTLIATANQGSEATYESGFVIDKFPISRPNLTFSTLTVSNMSPEDSSIYLCSATPLGRTEAFFGQGTRLTVV.

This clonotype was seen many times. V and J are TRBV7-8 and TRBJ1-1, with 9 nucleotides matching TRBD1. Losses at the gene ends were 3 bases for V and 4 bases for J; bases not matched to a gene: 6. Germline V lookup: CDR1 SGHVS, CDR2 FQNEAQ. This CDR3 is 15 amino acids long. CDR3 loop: CASSLGTGRGTEAFF. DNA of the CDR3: TGTGCCAGCAGCTTGGGGACAGGGAGAGGCACTGAAGCTTTCTTT.

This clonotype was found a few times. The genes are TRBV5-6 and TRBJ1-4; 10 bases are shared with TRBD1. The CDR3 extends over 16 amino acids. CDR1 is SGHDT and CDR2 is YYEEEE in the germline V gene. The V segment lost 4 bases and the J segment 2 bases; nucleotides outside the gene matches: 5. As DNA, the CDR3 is TGTGCCAGCAGCAGGGGGACAGGGGCCACTAATGAAAAACTGTTTTTT. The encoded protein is CASSRGTGATNEKLFF.

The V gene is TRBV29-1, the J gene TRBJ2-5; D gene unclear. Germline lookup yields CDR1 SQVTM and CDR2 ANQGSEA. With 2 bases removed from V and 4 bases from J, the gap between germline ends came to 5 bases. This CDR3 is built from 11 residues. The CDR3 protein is CSVETGETQYF. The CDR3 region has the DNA TGCAGCGTTGAAACGGGAGAGACCCAGTACTTC.

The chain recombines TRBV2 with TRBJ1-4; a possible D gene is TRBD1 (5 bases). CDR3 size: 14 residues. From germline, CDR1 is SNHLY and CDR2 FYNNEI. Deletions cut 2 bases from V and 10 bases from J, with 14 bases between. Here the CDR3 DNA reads TGTGCCAGCAGTGAAAGTCGGGGCGGCGTAAAACTGTTTTTT. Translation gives CASSESRGGVKLFF.

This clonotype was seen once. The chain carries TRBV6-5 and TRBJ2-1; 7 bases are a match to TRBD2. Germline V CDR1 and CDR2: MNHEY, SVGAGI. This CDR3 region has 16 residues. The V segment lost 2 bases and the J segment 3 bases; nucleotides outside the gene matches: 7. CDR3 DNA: TGTGCCAGCAGTTACCTTCGAGGCGGGAGCTACAATGAGCAGTTCTTC. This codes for CASSYLRGGSYNEQFF.

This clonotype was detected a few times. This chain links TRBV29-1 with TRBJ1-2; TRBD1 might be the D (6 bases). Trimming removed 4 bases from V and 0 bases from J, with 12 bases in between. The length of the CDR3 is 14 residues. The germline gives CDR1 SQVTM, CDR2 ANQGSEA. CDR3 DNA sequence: TGCAGCGTTGGGCCTCGACAGGCTAACTATGGCTACACCTTC. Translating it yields CSVGPRQANYGYTF.

This CDR3 is CASSPTGPRYNEQFF. The CDR3 bases are TGTGCCAGCAGCCCGACGGGACCTCGCTACAATGAGCAGTTCTTC. The chain has TRBV27 and TRBJ2-1; D tentatively reads TRBD1 or TRBD2 (5 bases each). The V and J ends lost 6 bases and 3 bases respectively, with 15 bases between them. This CDR3 is built from 15 residues. CDR1 and CDR2 (germline): MNHEY, SMNVEV (reference sequence).

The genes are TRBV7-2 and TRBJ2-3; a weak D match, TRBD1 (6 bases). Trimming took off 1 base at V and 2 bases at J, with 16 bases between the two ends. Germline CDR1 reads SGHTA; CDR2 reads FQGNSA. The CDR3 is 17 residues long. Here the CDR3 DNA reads TGTGCCAGCAGCTTAGAGGGCTGGACAGCGGTCACAGATACGCAGTATTTT. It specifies CASSLEGWTAVTDTQYF.

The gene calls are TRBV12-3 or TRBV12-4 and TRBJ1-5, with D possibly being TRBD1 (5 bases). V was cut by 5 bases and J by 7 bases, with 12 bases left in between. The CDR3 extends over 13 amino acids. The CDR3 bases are TGTGCCAGCAGTACCCAGGGTTACCAGCCCCAGCATTTT. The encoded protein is CASSTQGYQPQHF.